This T cell receptor (beta chain) was obtained from a study of CD8+ T cells in alopecia areata. Study findings and constraints: Sharing of TCRs across patients appeared less clear than in mice, possibly for HLA-related reasons. Affected scalp, especially in alopecia totalis/universalis, had a higher clonality than normal scalp did.

Following extraction, RNA underwent reverse transcription to cDNA, which served as the sequencing template. TCRdb's table, derived via immunoSEQ multiplex PCR, lists solely in-frame clones and lacks some. Altogether 110,000 or so clones are present, about 50% being singletons, with the ten largest covering around 25%. Looked up from germline, CDR1 is SGHDT and CDR2 is YYEEEE. CDR3 size: 14 residues. V shed 2 bases and J shed 1 base, with 9 bases lying between them. Lesional scalp punch biopsies and peripheral blood came from alopecia areata patients. The researchers isolated CD4+ and CD8+ T cells from PBMCs by sorting. As for this clone: Antigen: not known.

The chain recombines TRBV5-6 with TRBJ2-5; D not resolved. The TCR sequence derives from a human donor with alopecia areata. Sequencing was performed on NKG2D-low CD8+ T cells sorted from blood. The CDR3: CASSFGPVQETQYF. The CDR3 nucleotides are TGTGCCAGCAGCTTCGGTCCGGTCCAAGAGACCCAGTACTTC.